The entry that follows covers one T cell receptor beta chain sequence. This clone has a handful of counts. Its antigen remains undetermined. It has no much larger one-base neighbor in the sample; base qualities were not kept. A single peripheral blood draw of around 0.11 L on average was collected from each donor into heparinised tubes. A BD FACSAria II was used to sort naive, central memory, regulatory and stem cell-like memory CD4+ T cells with a panel that included CD45RO, CCR7, CD25, CD127, CD95 and CD27. All sorted populations exceeded 98% purity. PBMCs were separated immediately by Lymphoprep density gradient centrifugation and were stained directly, without being cultured. So that batch effects would be minimized, each experiment stained and sorted samples in pairs, pairing one healthy donor with one patient. The entire amount of isolated RNA was reverse transcribed using the High Capacity cDNA Reverse Transcription Kit, so the sequenced TCRB transcripts were expressed ones. Deep immunoSEQ sequencing was performed on naive, central memory and regulatory T cell samples, with an average of roughly 3.3 million total reads per sample. Sorted cells were lysed in RLT buffer, and RNA was extracted using DNase-treated RNeasy Micro or Mini kits according to cell number. Each cell subset was processed on its own to prevent cross-contamination, while patient and healthy donor samples were processed together. Using the immunoSEQ multiplex PCR, TCRB sequences were amplified from cDNA into 87-bp fragments spanning the CDR3 region. Sequencing of the amplicons was performed on the Illumina HiSeq platform. On the study's bioinformatics: Synthetic template baselines were used to correct PCR bias computationally, reads within Hamming distance 2 were collapsed, and singletons that could not be merged were discarded. Reads were aligned to IMGT to assign V, D and J genes, CDR3 length, and insertions or deletions at six rearrangement sites. Clonotype counts were normalized to sorted cell number within each subset before computing true diversity and Gini coefficients with the tcR R package. Repertoire sharing was quantified using the overlap coefficient calculated on TCRB nucleotide sequences. Out-of-frame TCRB sequences from naive cells were analyzed to stand in for the pre-selection repertoire. The table was pulled from immuneACCESS by TCRdb, which kept in-frame rearrangements only. Such tables lose some clones; where checked, under half of the loss comes from unresolved V genes, and the rest has no known cause. That table gives V, J and clone size, and the DNA gave D and trimming. Present in this sample are 330,000 or so clones, about 20% of which were seen just once. The ten largest make up 0.035% to 0.05% of the sample.

Including cysteine and phenylalanine, the CDR3 has 15 amino acids. The sequence is cut down to CDR3 DNA, 45 bases in frame from base 1. The germline V gene (reference sequence) provides CDR1 SGHNT and CDR2 YYREEE. V is cut by 0 bases and J by 4 bases, and the space between the germline ends is 13 bases. These data belong to a study of beta chain features in type 1 diabetes (dated by TCRdb to between 2018 and 2020). About the investigation overall: Patients and healthy donors did not differ in mean age, gender distribution, total cell number or subset yield. A total of under 120,000,000 sorted cells were examined across all samples, and RNA yield correlated strongly with the number of cells per subset. In the study, recently diagnosed type 1 diabetes patients and matched healthy donors were compared on the TCRB repertoires of their sorted circulating CD4+ T cell subsets. Regulatory and stem cell-like memory subsets were obtained from only 8 patients and roughly eight healthy donors, while naive and central memory subsets were obtained from all 30 or so donors. What the study reported, not specific to this receptor: Because the HLA sub-analyses included only small numbers of individuals, any influence of HLA type on TCRB rearrangement was left unresolved. Naive, central memory and regulatory TCRB repertoires appeared to be more similar among patients than among healthy donors. In all four CD4+ subsets, TCRB CDR3 length was moderately but significantly shorter in type 1 diabetes patients. Sequencing cDNA rather than genomic DNA could over-represent highly expressing activated cells, although activation and CD3 levels did not differ between groups. PCR may preferentially amplify shorter templates, but because patient and control samples were amplified and corrected together, any resulting skew would affect both groups equally. At VDJ recombination sites, patients with type 1 diabetes made fewer insertions and deleted more nucleotides, a pattern implying thymic rearrangement abnormalities.

The TCR comes from a woman aged 18-35 years in good health. The material sequenced was naive CD4+ T cells from blood. The sample's cell subset or site, from its label and the paper: true naive CD4+ T cells. Rearrangement joined TRBV5-4 to TRBJ1-2; TRBD1 is a possible D gene, resting on 6 matching bases. The CDR3 region: CASSLGGQTFYGYTF. In nucleotide form, the sequence is TGTGCCAGCAGCTTGGGTGGACAGACGTTCTATGGCTACACCTTC.